A single sample gave rise to the 32 T cell receptor beta chains below, sequenced in a study of OX40 agonist ivuxolimab in advanced cancers. This table comes from immunoSEQ multiplex PCR, and its TCRdb copy is limited to in-frame clones, with some not included. The sample records about 79,000 clones, roughly 90% being singletons. The sample was CD4+ or CD8+ T cells sorted from blood, taken in a trial of the OX40 agonist ivuxolimab. These receptors came from an adult with an advanced solid tumor such as melanoma, head and neck, liver or kidney cancer.

The V and J genes are TRBV7-3 and TRBJ1-3; no reliable D call. Germline V gene data show CDR1 as SGHTA and CDR2 as FQGTGA. This CDR3 contains 13 residues. V shed 6 bases and J shed 3 bases, with 9 bases lying between them. The CDR3 bases are TGTGCCAGCAGTCGGGAGGATGGAAACACCATATATTTT. Translation gives CASSREDGNTIYF. The variable domain in full, completed from reference TRBV7-3 and TRBJ1-3, reads GAGVSQTPSNKVTEKGKYVELRCDPISGHTALYWYRQSLGQGPEFLIYFQGTGAADDSGLPNDRFFAVRPEGSVSTLKIQRTERGDSAVYLCASSREDGNTIYFGEGSWLTVV.

This clone was detected only once. The chain uses TRBV19 and TRBJ1-5; D uncertain. CDR3 length equals 13 residues. Per germline, CDR1 LNHDA and CDR2 SQIVND (reference sequence). Deletions cut 10 bases from V and 0 bases from J, with 10 bases between. CDR3 sequence (DNA): TGTGCCACCGCCGAATATAGCAATCAGCCCCAGCATTTT. Its translation: CATAEYSNQPQHF.

This chain uses TRBV5-6 with TRBJ2-7; D uncertain. V lost 5 bases to trimming and J lost 2 bases, with 14 bases between them. Germline V lookup: CDR1 SGHDT, CDR2 YYEEEE. The CDR3 sequence is 14 residues long. CDR3 in amino acids: CASSFPGLPYEQYF. The CDR3 DNA is TGTGCCAGCAGTTTCCCCGGGCTTCCCTACGAGCAGTACTTC.

This clone was detected a few times. The genes are TRBV7-2 and TRBJ2-1, with 10 nucleotides matching TRBD2. The CDR3 loop spans 17 amino acids. The junction had 8 bases not matched to a gene; V was cut back by 4 bases and J by 2 bases. Germline V gene lookup returns CDR1 SGHTA and CDR2 FQGNSA. The chain's CDR3 is CASSSQAGGPPYNEQFF. CDR3 sequence (DNA): TGTGCCAGCAGCTCGCAAGCGGGAGGGCCTCCCTACAATGAGCAGTTCTTC.

The gene calls are TRBV19 and TRBJ1-4; D is ambiguous. Trimming stripped 0 bases from V and 7 bases from J, with 15 bases between. The CDR3 spans 16 residues. CDR1 LNHDA and CDR2 SQIVND come from the germline V gene (reference sequence). Written as DNA, the CDR3 is TGTGCCAGTAGTATAGACCACCTAGGGTTGGGTGAAAAACTGTTTTTT. Translation gives CASSIDHLGLGEKLFF.

The gene calls are TRBV7-2 and TRBJ2-3; 7 positions match TRBD2. The CDR3 is 16 amino acids. The germline V gene encodes CDR1 SGHTA and CDR2 FQGNSA. V lost 5 bases, J lost 5 bases, and 13 bases stayed unmatched. CDR3 DNA: TGTGCCAGCAGCAAAATGAGGAGCGGGGCGGAAGATACGCAGTATTTT. Amino acids: CASSKMRSGAEDTQYF.

The rearrangement uses TRBV6-1 and TRBJ1-2; D not certain. V was pared by 4 bases and J by 9 bases, with 15 bases between. CDR3 size: 13 residues. Per germline, CDR1 MNHNS and CDR2 SASEGT. For the CDR3, the DNA is TGTGCCAGCAGTGCATCCGGGCCCCTCCGCTACACCTTC. Amino acid sequence: CASSASGPLRYTF.

The chain links TRBV5-6 to TRBJ2-1, with D possibly matching TRBD1 (5 bases). The V end was cut by 6 bases, the J end by 4 bases, with 14 bases between. This CDR3 comprises 14 residues. Per germline, CDR1 SGHDT and CDR2 YYEEEE. Written as DNA, the CDR3 is TGTGCCAGCACCGTCCTGGGGCTGTACAATGAGCAGTTCTTC. This translates into CASTVLGLYNEQFF.

This clone was seen once. The chain is built from TRBV13 and TRBJ1-1, with 8 bases identical to TRBD1. In germline, CDR1 is PRHDT, CDR2 FYEKMQ (reference sequence). With 4 bases clipped from V and 8 bases from J, the junction kept 3 bases outside the gene matches. CDR3 length equals 12 residues. This CDR3 is CASSYRDREAFF. The CDR3 coding sequence is TGTGCCAGCAGCTACCGGGACAGGGAAGCTTTCTTT.

The V call is TRBV29-1, the J call TRBJ2-2; the match to TRBD1 covers 9 bases. Germline loops: CDR1 SQVTM, CDR2 ANQGSEA. This CDR3 spans 14 amino acids. V was pared by 6 bases and J by 0 bases, with 2 bases of the junction left unmatched. The CDR3 is CSVGDRANTGELFF. The CDR3 DNA sequence: TGCAGCGTGGGGGACAGGGCGAACACCGGGGAGCTGTTTTTT.

This chain joins TRBV5-4 and TRBJ1-4; a weak D match, TRBD1 (5 bases). The germline CDR1 and CDR2 sequences are SGHNT and YYREEE (reference sequence). This CDR3 comprises 15 residues. V lost 0 bases to trimming and J lost 2 bases, with 8 bases between them. The CDR3 nucleotides read TGTGCCAGCAGCTTGGTGGGGCAGACTAATGAAAAACTGTTTTTT. It yields the protein CASSLVGQTNEKLFF.

The chain joins TRBV6-1 to TRBJ2-3, with TRBD2 as a possible D gene (5 bases). Germline V lookup: CDR1 MNHNS, CDR2 SASEGT. Trimming stripped 0 bases from V and 1 base from J, with 11 bases between. The CDR3 extends over 16 amino acids. The chain's CDR3 is CASSEATGRRTDTQYF. Written as DNA, the CDR3 is TGTGCCAGCAGTGAAGCGACGGGAAGGCGCACAGATACGCAGTATTTT.

The chain recombines TRBV30 with TRBJ1-1; no firm D call. Germline V gives CDR1 GTSNPN, CDR2 SVGIG (reference sequence). CDR3 length: 11 residues. Trimming removed 3 bases from V and 7 bases from J, with 9 bases in between. The CDR3 nucleotides are TGTGCCTGGAGCGGCGGGAGTGAAGCTTTCTTT. Its translation: CAWSGGSEAFF.

The chain is built from TRBV9 and TRBJ1-1; 7 bases are a match to TRBD1. CDR3 length: 15 residues. CDR1 is SGDLS, CDR2 YYNGEE, per germline. J was trimmed by 7 bases and V by 4 bases; bases with no gene match: 13. The CDR3 sequence: CASSPRLQGGNEAFF. In DNA, the CDR3 is TGTGCCAGCAGCCCCCGACTTCAGGGGGGAAATGAAGCTTTCTTT.

This sequence joins TRBV5-1 and TRBJ2-5; maybe TRBD2 (5 bases). Matching the DNA end better, TRBJ2-7 makes the J call doubtful. Germline CDR1 is SGHRS and CDR2 is YFSETQ. The CDR3 runs 15 residues. CDR3 protein: CASSLSSTGTYEQYF. Here the CDR3 DNA reads TGCGCCAGCAGCTTGTCAAGCACGGGGACCTACGAGCAGTACTTC.

The CDR3 sequence is CASISSGNEKLFF. Written as DNA, the CDR3 is TGTGCCAGTATATCAAGCGGTAATGAAAAACTGTTTTTT. The rearrangement joins TRBV28 to TRBJ1-4; D remains ambiguous. The CDR3 sequence is 13 residues long. The germline V gene encodes CDR1 MDHEN and CDR2 SYDVKM. Trimming shortened V by 9 bases and J by 4 bases, and 12 bases separated the two germline ends.

This rearrangement joins TRBV7-9 to TRBJ2-5; D might be TRBD1 (6 bases). The CDR3 length is 14 residues. V was pared by 3 bases and J by 4 bases, with 12 bases between. Per germline, CDR1 SEHNR and CDR2 FQNEAQ (reference sequence). CDR3 sequence: CASSFVGTPETQYF. In DNA, the CDR3 is TGTGCCAGCAGCTTCGTGGGGACACCAGAGACCCAGTACTTC.

This rearrangement joins TRBV7-9 to TRBJ2-3; TRBD1 or TRBD2 may be the D gene (5 bases each). With 5 bases removed from V and 6 bases from J, the gap between germline ends came to 18 bases. Germline assignment: CDR1 SEHNR and CDR2 FQNEAQ (reference sequence). The CDR3 sequence is 15 residues long. The CDR3: CASSHSGDLSDTQYF. The CDR3 nucleotides are TGTGCCAGCAGCCATAGTGGGGACCTCTCGGATACGCAGTATTTT. Using reference TRBV7-9 and TRBJ2-3 for the parts outside the CDR3, the full variable domain is DTGVSQNPRHKITKRGQNVTFRCDPISEHNRLYWYRQTLGQGPEFLTYFQNEAQLEKSRLLSDRFSAERPKGSFSTLEIQRTEQGDSAMYLCASSHSGDLSDTQYFGPGTRLTVL.

The rearrangement joins TRBV18 to TRBJ1-3; D perhaps matches TRBD1 (6 bases). V gave up 3 bases and J gave up 4 bases, with 13 bases separating them. The CDR3 totals 15 residues. Germline CDR1 reads KGHSH; CDR2 reads LQKENI. This CDR3 is CASSPPGGGGNTIYF. CDR3 in DNA: TGTGCCAGCTCACCTCCCGGCGGGGGCGGAAACACCATATATTTT.

This clone was observed a handful of times. CDR3 DNA sequence: TGTGCCAGCAGCGCCCCGACAAGCTATGGCTACACCTTC. It translates to CASSAPTSYGYTF. The rearrangement joins TRBV9 to TRBJ1-2; D not certain. With 3 bases removed from V and 4 bases from J, the gap between germline ends came to 10 bases. The CDR3 is made up of 13 amino acids. Germline CDR1 and CDR2: SGDLS and YYNGEE. Drawing the rest from reference TRBV9 and TRBJ1-2, the complete variable domain is DSGVTQTPKHLITATGQRVTLRCSPRSGDLSVYWYQQSLDQGLQFLIQYYNGEERAKGNILERFSAQQFPDLHSELNLSSLELGDSALYFCASSAPTSYGYTFGSGTRLTVV.

CDR3 sequence reads: CASSWTGGAGANVLTF. The CDR3 coding sequence is TGTGCCAGTAGTTGGACAGGGGGCGCTGGGGCCAACGTCCTGACTTTC. The chain is built from TRBV19 and TRBJ2-6; 11 bases align to TRBD1. This CDR3 has 16 residues. Trimming took 5 bases from V and 2 from J; bases not matched to a gene: 2. Germline V gives CDR1 LNHDA, CDR2 SQIVND (reference sequence).

This chain uses TRBV9 with TRBJ1-3, with a possible D match to TRBD1 (5 bases). The V and J ends lost 0 bases and 8 bases respectively, with 9 bases between them. This CDR3 is 13 amino acids long. Per germline, CDR1 SGDLS and CDR2 YYNGEE. CDR3 sequence: CASSVAPGDTIYF. The CDR3 DNA reads as TGTGCCAGCAGCGTAGCCCCGGGGGACACCATATATTTT.

The rearrangement links TRBV19 to TRBJ2-6; no definite D call. The CDR3 contains 14 residues. Germline values: CDR1 LNHDA, CDR2 SQIVND (reference sequence). V lost 7 bases, J lost 1 base, and 8 bases lay in between. This CDR3 is CASTSGSGANVLTF. The CDR3 region has the DNA TGTGCCAGTACGTCCGGGTCTGGGGCCAACGTCCTGACTTTC.

The CDR3 protein is CASSWGLADYNEQFF. The DNA of the CDR3 is TGTGCCAGCAGCTGGGGACTAGCAGACTACAATGAGCAGTTCTTC. The J gene is TRBJ2-1, the V gene TRBV5-5; 9 positions match TRBD2. The germline V gene encodes CDR1 SGHKS and CDR2 YYEKEE (reference sequence). The CDR3 consists of 15 residues. The trim removed 3 bases at V and 3 bases at J, leaving 4 bases unmatched.

The chain has TRBV4-3 and TRBJ2-1; D is undetermined. Germline V gives CDR1 LGHNA, CDR2 YSLEER. This CDR3 spans 15 amino acids. V was pared by 1 base and J by 4 bases, with 11 bases between. CDR3 nucleotide sequence: TGCGCCAGCAGCCAAGGGCAGAGCAGATACAATGAGCAGTTCTTC. Translated: CASSQGQSRYNEQFF.

J is TRBJ2-3 and V is TRBV5-1, with TRBD2 matching over 11 bases. The junction had 6 bases not matched to a gene; V was cut back by 4 bases and J by 5 bases. This CDR3 region has 15 residues. Germline V CDR1 and CDR2: SGHRS, YFSETQ. Written as DNA, the CDR3 is TGCGCCAGCAGCCGGACCACTAGCGGGAGAGATACGCAGTATTTT. It specifies CASSRTTSGRDTQYF.

Here the CDR3 reads CASSMPGLPYEQYF. The CDR3 nucleotides are TGTGCCAGTAGTATGCCGGGACTCCCCTACGAGCAGTACTTC. This sequence joins TRBV19 and TRBJ2-7; weak D call: TRBD2 (6 bases). Germline V gene lookup returns CDR1 LNHDA and CDR2 SQIVND (reference sequence). Trimming took off 3 bases at V and 2 bases at J, with 11 bases between the two ends. This CDR3 spans 14 amino acids. Complete variable domain (other parts from reference TRBV19 and TRBJ2-7): DGGITQSPKYLFRKEGQNVTLSCEQNLNHDAMYWYRQDPGQGLRLIYYSQIVNDFQKGDIAEGYSVSREKKESFPLTVTSAQKNPTAFYLCASSMPGLPYEQYFGPGTRLTVT.

The chain carries TRBV29-1 and TRBJ2-5; D not certain. CDR1 and CDR2 (germline): SQVTM, ANQGSEA. The length of the CDR3 is 15 residues. V was clipped by 4 bases and J by 2 bases, with 17 bases between them. CDR3 residues: CSVAMGFGPQETQYF. The CDR3 DNA is TGCAGCGTTGCCATGGGGTTCGGACCACAAGAGACCCAGTACTTC.

The chain has TRBV18 and TRBJ2-3; no clear D gene. This CDR3 spans 14 amino acids. The V and J ends lost 3 bases and 6 bases respectively, with 13 bases between them. Germline assignment: CDR1 KGHSH and CDR2 LQKENI. The CDR3 reads CASSPSAQADTQYF. The CDR3 DNA follows: TGTGCCAGCTCACCCAGCGCCCAGGCGGATACGCAGTATTTT.

Concerning this clone itself: Other DNA sequences from this sample encode an identical CDR3 as well. The V and J genes are TRBV5-6 and TRBJ2-7, with D uncertain. Germline CDR1 reads SGHDT; CDR2 reads YYEEEE. This CDR3 is 11 amino acids long. The V and J ends lost 4 bases and 4 bases respectively, with 6 bases between them. The CDR3: CASSGTYEQYF. The CDR3 DNA is TGTGCCAGCAGCGGCACGTACGAGCAGTACTTC.

This chain links TRBV11-3 with TRBJ2-5, with D perhaps TRBD1 (6 bases). The V and J ends lost 3 bases and 5 bases respectively, with 16 bases between them. CDR1 is SGHNT and CDR2 is YENEEA in the germline V gene. The CDR3 is 15 residues long. This CDR3 is CASSFNRESGETQYF. The CDR3 DNA is TGTGCCAGCAGCTTTAACAGGGAATCTGGGGAGACCCAGTACTTC. The full variable domain, in which reference TRBV11-3 and TRBJ2-5 provide the parts outside the CDR3, is EAGVVQSPRYKIIEKKQPVAFWCNPISGHNTLYWYLQNLGQGPELLIRYENEEAVDDSQLPKDRFSAERLKGVDSTLKIQPAELGDSAVYLCASSFNRESGETQYFGPGTRLLVL.

The gene calls are TRBV21-1 and TRBJ2-2; TRBD1 is the table's D call, not checked against the DNA. TRBV21-1 is deemed a pseudogene. The CDR3 contains 15 residues. Written as DNA, the CDR3 is TGTGCCAGCATCACAGGGGGCGCGGGCACCGGGGAGCTGTTTTTT. This encodes CASITGGAGTGELFF.